One sample yielded the 22 T cell receptor beta chains listed below, sequenced in a study of cytomegalovirus exposure and HLA in healthy donors. Clones were sequenced by immunoSEQ multiplex PCR, and TCRdb holds only the in-frame ones, with some missing. The table records roughly 130,000 clones, roughly 89% of them present only once. The sample was PBMCs. Receptor source: a man aged 25-40 years in good health and CMV-seronegative.

The chain employs TRBV4-1 and TRBJ2-3; D is unresolved. The germline V gene encodes CDR1 MGHRA and CDR2 YSYEKL. V lost 0 bases and J lost 6, with 13 bases in between. This CDR3 is built from 15 residues. The CDR3 nucleotides are TGCGCCAGCAGCCAAGAACATAATATGGTGGATACGCAGTATTTT. It yields the protein CASSQEHNMVDTQYF.

The chain links TRBV7-9 to TRBJ2-7; 14 nucleotides match TRBD2. The CDR3 loop spans 18 amino acids. V lost 4 bases and J lost 1; bases outside the gene matches: 9. CDR1 and CDR2 from the germline V gene are SEHNR and FQNEAQ (reference sequence). CDR3 nucleotides: TGTGCCAGCAGCTCGACTAGCGGGGGGGCCTTAGGATCCTACGAGCAGTACTTC. It specifies CASSSTSGGALGSYEQYF.

This chain joins TRBV14 and TRBJ1-2; no firm D call. There are 12 residues in the CDR3. Germline values: CDR1 SGHDN, CDR2 FVKESK. Trimming removed 4 bases at V and 2 bases at J, with 5 bases between. In DNA form, the CDR3 reads TGTGCCAGCAGCCCCCAAAACTATGGCTACACCTTC. Translating gives CASSPQNYGYTF.

This chain links TRBV6-1 with TRBJ1-3; perhaps TRBD1 as D (6 bases). V lost 3 bases and J 3 bases, leaving 12 bases between the germline ends. Germline CDR1 reads MNHNS; CDR2 reads SASEGT. This CDR3 contains 15 residues. The CDR3 DNA sequence: TGTGCCAGCAGTGATTTAGGGGGATATGGAAACACCATATATTTT. Translating gives CASSDLGGYGNTIYF.

The V gene is TRBV7-9, the J gene TRBJ1-6, with D possibly matching TRBD1 (5 bases). V was trimmed by 2 bases and J by 2 bases, leaving 10 bases between them. Germline CDR1 and CDR2: SEHNR and FQNEAQ (reference sequence). The CDR3 contains 16 residues. DNA of the CDR3: TGTGCCAGCAGCTTATGGCAGGGTCCCTATAATTCACCCCTCCACTTT. This gives the protein CASSLWQGPYNSPLHF.

J is TRBJ2-7 and V is TRBV6-5; 7 nucleotides line up with TRBD1. J gave up 6 bases and V 5 bases, and 7 bases lay outside the gene matches. This CDR3 contains 13 residues. Germline CDR1 reads MNHEY; CDR2 reads SVGAGI. The CDR3 region has the DNA TGTGCCAGCAGTGCAGGGACAGCTGGCGAGCAGTACTTC. As protein: CASSAGTAGEQYF.

CDR3 DNA sequence: TGTGCCAGCAGCTCCCACAGGGTTAACTACAATGAGCAGTTCTTC. This gives the protein CASSSHRVNYNEQFF. This rearrangement joins TRBV7-2 to TRBJ2-1; possibly TRBD1 for D (6 bases). This CDR3 has 15 residues. Germline V gives CDR1 SGHTA, CDR2 FQGNSA. Trimming shortened V by 4 bases and J by 3 bases, and 13 bases separated the two germline ends.

The chain joins TRBV15 to TRBJ2-3, with D unresolved. The CDR3 has 15 amino acids. In germline, CDR1 is LNHNV, CDR2 YYDKDF (reference sequence). V dropped 0 bases and J dropped 12 bases, with 19 bases sitting between them. The CDR3 loop is CATSRDAVIAHPQYF. The CDR3 DNA sequence: TGTGCCACCAGCAGAGATGCCGTAATCGCGCATCCTCAGTATTTT. Drawing the rest from reference TRBV15 and TRBJ2-3, the complete variable domain is DAMVIQNPRYQVTQFGKPVTLSCSQTLNHNVMYWYQQKSSQAPKLLFHYYDKDFNNEADTPDNFQSRRPNTSFCFLDIRSPGLGDTAMYLCATSRDAVIAHPQYFGPGTRLTVL.

The rearrangement uses TRBV19 and TRBJ2-5; maybe TRBD2 (5 bases). Germline CDR1 reads LNHDA; CDR2 reads SQIVND (reference sequence). V was trimmed by 5 bases and J by 1 base, leaving 20 bases between them. The CDR3 has 17 residues. This CDR3 is CASSPGNGRTSQETQYF. CDR3 DNA sequence: TGTGCCAGTAGTCCCGGGAACGGAAGGACCTCCCAAGAGACCCAGTACTTC.

CDR3 region: CASARDSRAVTQYF. As DNA, the CDR3 is TGTGCCAGCGCCCGGGACTCACGGGCTGTGACCCAGTACTTC. The J gene is TRBJ2-5, the V gene TRBV2; possible D gene TRBD2, 6 bases. CDR3 length equals 14 residues. Trimming shortened V by 8 bases and J by 7 bases, and 20 bases separated the two germline ends. Germline CDR1 is SNHLY and CDR2 is FYNNEI.

The chain is built from TRBV6-1 and TRBJ1-1; D not certain. The germline V and J ends were trimmed by 3 bases and 4 bases, with 12 bases remaining between them. The CDR3 has 14 amino acids. The germline gives CDR1 MNHNS, CDR2 SASEGT. This chain's CDR3 is CASSERVGVTEAFF. CDR3 coding DNA: TGTGCCAGCAGTGAGAGGGTCGGGGTCACTGAAGCTTTCTTT.

The chain combines TRBV10-1 with TRBJ1-4, with D possibly matching TRBD1 (5 bases). Germline assignment: CDR1 WNHNN and CDR2 SYGVQD (reference sequence). With 0 bases removed from V and 7 bases from J, the gap between germline ends came to 9 bases. The CDR3 extends over 14 amino acids. This chain's CDR3 is CASSESPGGEKLFF. CDR3 sequence (DNA): TGCGCCAGCAGTGAGTCGCCCGGGGGTGAAAAACTGTTTTTT.

The chain combines TRBV7-6 with TRBJ1-5, with a possible D match to TRBD1 (5 bases). The V and J ends lost 5 bases and 7 bases respectively, with 18 bases between them. The CDR3 totals 15 residues. Germline V gene data show CDR1 as SGHVS and CDR2 as FNYEAQ. DNA of the CDR3: TGTGCCAGCAGCCCAGTTGTGGGGCTAGAGCAGCCCCAGCATTTT. It is translated as CASSPVVGLEQPQHF.

This clone showed up just once. The chain is built from TRBV7-2 and TRBJ1-5; D gene uncertain. CDR3 length: 14 residues. CDR1 and CDR2 (germline): SGHTA, FQGNSA. The germline V and J ends were trimmed by 3 bases and 2 bases, with 8 bases remaining between them. The CDR3 coding sequence is TGTGCCAGCAGCTTCCTAACGGGCAATCAGCCCCAGCATTTT. Amino acids: CASSFLTGNQPQHF.

The genes are TRBV5-4 and TRBJ1-1; perhaps TRBD1 as D (5 bases). V was trimmed by 0 bases and J by 4 bases, leaving 7 bases between them. The CDR3 totals 13 residues. The germline V gene encodes CDR1 SGHNT and CDR2 YYREEE (reference sequence). The CDR3 sequence is CASSLGGGTEAFF. CDR3 bases: TGTGCCAGCAGCTTGGGCGGGGGCACTGAAGCTTTCTTT.

The chain has TRBV4-1 and TRBJ2-1; TRBD1 might be the D (5 bases). CDR1 is MGHRA and CDR2 is YSYEKL in the germline V gene. The CDR3 sequence is 16 residues long. Trimming removed 0 bases from V and 5 bases from J, with 14 bases in between. This CDR3 is CASSQDVSLRDNEQFF. The CDR3 nucleotides read TGCGCCAGCAGCCAAGATGTAAGTCTCAGGGACAATGAGCAGTTCTTC.

This clone was seen more than once but under ten times. V usage is TRBV18 and J usage is TRBJ2-7, with D possibly being TRBD2 (7 bases). CDR3 length: 14 amino acids. Germline CDR1 KGHSH, CDR2 LQKENI. V lost 3 bases to trimming and J lost 5 bases, with 14 bases between them. This CDR3 reads CASSPQWGGDEQYF. CDR3 nucleotide sequence: TGTGCCAGCTCACCTCAGTGGGGGGGCGACGAGCAGTACTTC.

The chain links TRBV5-1 to TRBJ1-3; TRBD1 might be the D (5 bases). V shed 0 bases and J shed 0 bases, with 13 bases lying between them. The germline V gene has CDR1 SGHRS and CDR2 YFSETQ. The CDR3 loop spans 17 amino acids. The CDR3 sequence: CASSLGSTESSGNTIYF. In DNA, the CDR3 is TGCGCCAGCAGCTTGGGGTCGACAGAGAGCTCTGGAAACACCATATATTTT.

The chain employs TRBV27 and TRBJ2-7; D uncertain. Trimming cost V 5 bases and J 0 bases, with 8 bases left between them. The CDR3 length is 13 residues. Germline V gene sequence: CDR1 MNHEY, CDR2 SMNVEV (reference sequence). The CDR3 region has the DNA TGTGCCAGCAGTCCTAGTTACTCCTACGAGCAGTACTTC. It is translated as CASSPSYSYEQYF.

V is TRBV11-1 and J is TRBJ2-2; 7 bases are shared with TRBD1. V dropped 0 bases and J dropped 5; count of bases not matched to a gene: 3. The CDR3 runs to 15 residues. From germline, CDR1 is SGHAT and CDR2 FQDESV (reference sequence). CDR3 sequence reads: CASSLAGQKTGELFF. As DNA, the CDR3 is TGTGCCAGCAGCTTAGCGGGACAGAAAACCGGGGAGCTGTTTTTT.

This sequence joins TRBV2 and TRBJ1-4; 7 bases align to TRBD1. The CDR3 has 15 amino acids. Germline lookup yields CDR1 SNHLY and CDR2 FYNNEI. Unmatched junction bases numbered 4, after V lost 5 bases and J lost 1 base. The CDR3 spells CASSRRGRTNEKLFF. CDR3 coding DNA: TGTGCCAGCAGTAGGAGGGGGCGAACTAATGAAAAACTGTTTTTT.

Only one count was recorded for this clone. The V call is TRBV5-1, the J call TRBJ2-5; possibly TRBD1 for D (6 bases). V shed 0 bases and J shed 1 base, with 13 bases lying between them. CDR1 is SGHRS and CDR2 is YFSETQ in the germline V gene. The CDR3 totals 16 residues. The CDR3 spells CASSLVTTGFQETQYF. The CDR3 bases are TGCGCCAGCAGCTTGGTTACTACAGGGTTCCAAGAGACCCAGTACTTC.